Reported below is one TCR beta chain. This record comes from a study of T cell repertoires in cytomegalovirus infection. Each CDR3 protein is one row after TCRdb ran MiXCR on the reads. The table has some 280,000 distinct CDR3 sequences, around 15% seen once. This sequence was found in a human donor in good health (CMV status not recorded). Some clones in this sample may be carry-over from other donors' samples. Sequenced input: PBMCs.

The CDR3 protein is CASSYRGRETGELFF. CDR3 nucleotides: TGTGCCAGCAGTTACAGAGGGAGGGAAACCGGGGAGCTGTTTTTT. The chain joins TRBV6-6 to TRBJ2-2; TRBD2 matches at 7 bases. This CDR3 is built from 15 residues. Per the germline V gene, CDR1 is MNHNY and CDR2 is SVGAGI (reference sequence). V lost 2 bases and J lost 5; bases outside the gene matches: 5.